The present T cell receptor (beta chain) was sequenced within a study of regulatory T cells in long-lasting Graves disease. Time point meaning: persistent/refractory GD, antithyroid drugs over 5 years with positive TRAb. PBMCs were the source of the RNA used for TCR sequencing. Building the TCR beta libraries relied on iRepertoire HTBI primers, and CDR3 regions underwent Arm-PCR. TCRdb redid the calling of the multiplex PCR reads with MiXCR, one entry per CDR3 protein. The data show about 470,000 distinct CDR3 sequences, roughly a fifth seen once. This CDR3 has 14 residues. The germline CDR1 and CDR2 sequences are MNHEY and SMNVEV (reference sequence). V lost 4 bases and J 2 bases, leaving 11 bases between the germline ends.

This TCR derives from a female donor with Graves disease. Specimen: peripheral blood mononuclear cells (PBMCs), collected when the disease was refractory, from a patient treated with antithyroid drugs. V and J are TRBV27 and TRBJ1-2, with D uncertain. CDR3 amino acids: CASSSLGVNYGYTF. The CDR3 DNA follows: TGTGCCAGCAGTTCCCTCGGGGTCAACTATGGCTACACCTTC.